This T cell receptor beta chain was found in a study of T cells after yellow fever vaccination. Generation of TCR cDNA used 5'RACE template switching (which added a universal primer site and UMIs). A single record per CDR3 protein comes from TCRdb applying MiXCR to the 5' RACE reads. The sample has 300,000 to 350,000 distinct CDR3 sequences; 8.1% are singletons. This clonotype was observed a handful of times. This receptor was taken from a young man who received the YFV17D yellow fever vaccine. The sequenced sample was PBMCs, obtained 45 days after the first yellow fever vaccination.

DNA for the CDR3: TGTGCCAGCAGTGAAGCCGGACAGGGGGCTAGAGTAGGTTCACCCCTCCACTTT. Translation gives CASSEAGQGARVGSPLHF. This rearrangement joins TRBV6-1 to TRBJ1-6; TRBD1 matches at 11 bases. Trimming removed 0 bases from V and 9 bases from J; junction bases left unmatched: 10. The CDR3 consists of 18 residues. The germline gives CDR1 MNHNS, CDR2 SASEGT.